The 7 T cell receptor beta chains listed next were all sequenced from one sample in a study of T-cell memory formation after mild COVID-19. One entry per CDR3 protein, called by TCRdb with MiXCR from the 5' RACE reads. Of hundreds of thousands of distinct CDR3 sequences listed, approximately 27% were seen once; the top ten hold about 13%. Sequencing was carried out using PBMCs or a T cell subset sorted from them (not recorded which). Receptors originate from an adult woman who had mild COVID-19 (a few samples of this study predate the infection). Cell type and time point are not known.

A few counts support this clonotype. The genes are TRBV4-2 and TRBJ2-2; tentatively, D is TRBD1 (5 bases). CDR1 is LGHNA and CDR2 is YNFKEQ in the germline V gene. CDR3 length equals 16 residues. The ends were cut back, 3 bases at V and 3 bases at J, with 14 bases in the middle. The CDR3 region has the DNA TGTGCCAGCAGCCAGCAGGGAATACGGGACACCGGGGAGCTGTTTTTT. Residues: CASSQQGIRDTGELFF.

The rearrangement uses TRBV20-1 and TRBJ2-5; D gene ambiguous. The CDR3 contains 14 residues. Germline CDR1 DFQATT, CDR2 SNEGSKA (reference sequence). Trimming left V 5 bases short and J 5 bases short, with 18 bases between. The CDR3 protein is CSAYDWVSGETQYF. The CDR3 bases are TGCAGTGCTTACGACTGGGTCTCGGGCGAGACCCAGTACTTC.

The rearrangement uses TRBV4-3 and TRBJ2-3, with D perhaps matching TRBD1 or TRBD2 (5 bases each). Trimming left V 4 bases short and J 1 base short, with 18 bases between. The germline V gene encodes CDR1 LGHNA and CDR2 YSLEER. This CDR3 is built from 17 residues. The CDR3 bases are TGCGCCAGCAGCCGGTCTGGGGGTAGCGCCCGCACAGATACGCAGTATTTT. Protein: CASSRSGGSARTDTQYF.

This clonotype showed up just a few times. This chain links TRBV27 with TRBJ1-5; perhaps TRBD1 as D (6 bases). The germline CDR1 and CDR2 sequences are MNHEY and SMNVEV (reference sequence). Trimming removed 6 bases from V and 7 bases from J, with 19 bases in between. The CDR3 covers 15 residues. The CDR3 here is CASRVSGGRGQPQHF. CDR3 in DNA: TGTGCCAGCAGGGTCTCTGGGGGGCGAGGACAGCCCCAGCATTTT.

This clonotype has ten or more counts. The chain couples TRBV12-3 or TRBV12-4 to TRBJ2-3, with TRBD2 as a possible D gene (5 bases). CDR3 size: 12 residues. The V and J ends lost 3 bases and 9 bases respectively, with 10 bases between them. CDR3 nucleotides: TGTGCCAGCAGTTTTTCGGGAAGAACGCAGTATTTT. The encoded protein is CASSFSGRTQYF.

This clonotype was seen a few times. The rearrangement joins TRBV4-3 to TRBJ1-1; D might be TRBD1 (6 bases). CDR3 length: 15 amino acids. Per the germline V gene, CDR1 is LGHNA and CDR2 is YSLEER. The V gene lost 3 bases and the J gene lost 0 bases, with 11 bases spanning the gap. The chain's CDR3 is CASSHQGMMNTEAFF. Written as DNA, the CDR3 is TGCGCCAGCAGCCACCAGGGGATGATGAACACTGAAGCTTTCTTT.

The chain combines TRBV29-1 with TRBJ2-1; 10 bases are a match to TRBD2. The CDR3 spans 15 residues. V lost 7 bases and J lost 7; bases outside the gene matches: 13. Germline CDR1 SQVTM, CDR2 ANQGSEA. CDR3 DNA: TGCAGCGCCCAGGGAGCGGGAGGGCCGCGAAATGAGCAGTTCTTC. This translates into CSAQGAGGPRNEQFF.